A single sample is the source of the 25 T cell receptor beta chains below, sequenced in a study of blood T cells in healthy people across ages. Then a second PCR, running about 6 to 12 cycles, was carried out with a sample-barcoded 5' primer and a J-beta primer mix. TCRdb re-called the 5' RACE reads through MiXCR, storing one row per CDR3 protein. The profile covers hundreds of thousands of distinct CDR3 sequences, with about 30% appearing a single time and less than 20% taken by the ten largest. Sequencing was carried out using blood. The receptors come from a woman at least 80 years old in good health.

This clonotype was seen a few times. The chain has TRBV20-1 and TRBJ1-4, with D perhaps matching TRBD1 (5 bases). V lost 0 bases to trimming and J lost 1 base, with 9 bases between them. CDR1 is DFQATT and CDR2 is SNEGSKA in the germline V gene (reference sequence). The CDR3 has 15 amino acids. The CDR3 DNA is TGCAGTGCTAGAGATCGCGGGGGAACTAATGAAAAACTGTTTTTT. It is translated as CSARDRGGTNEKLFF.

This chain links TRBV7-9 with TRBJ2-3; D remains ambiguous. This CDR3 has 16 residues. The germline V gene encodes CDR1 SEHNR and CDR2 FQNEAQ (reference sequence). V was cut by 1 base and J by 6 bases, with 17 bases left in between. The CDR3 DNA follows: TGTGCCAGCAGCTTAGGGTTAGCCCCCATCCGGGATACGCAGTATTTT. It encodes CASSLGLAPIRDTQYF.

About this clonotype itself: The DNA is left out, because the CDR3 cannot be placed on it with certainty; the CDR3 is given as TCRdb lists it. This sequence joins TRBV12-3 or TRBV12-4 and TRBJ2-3; the D call in the table, TRBD2, was not verified against the DNA. The CDR3 numbers 15 amino acids, ends counted. Here the CDR3 reads CASSLVGGGADVQYF.

Concerning this clonotype: A much larger clone differs by one base, so this may be a read error. The chain employs TRBV5-1 and TRBJ2-1, with a possible D match to TRBD2 (7 bases). Matching the DNA end better, TRBJ2-7 makes the J call doubtful. This CDR3 has 16 amino acids. Germline CDR1 SGHRS, CDR2 YFSETQ. The chain's CDR3 is CASKPGGAFSYNEQYF. The CDR3 DNA reads as TGCGCCAGCAAGCCTGGGGGGGCCTTCTCCTACAATGAGCAGTACTTC.

There are many counts of this clonotype. J is TRBJ2-7 and V is TRBV20-1, with 8 nucleotides matching TRBD1. Germline CDR1 reads DFQATT; CDR2 reads SNEGSKA (reference sequence). The CDR3 is 13 amino acids. The CDR3 nucleotides are TGCGGAACGAGTGGACAGGGTCCCTACGAGCAGTACTTC. This translates into CGTSGQGPYEQYF.

The J gene is TRBJ2-1, the V gene TRBV12-5, with 8 bases identical to TRBD2. Trimming removed 1 base from V and 8 bases from J; junction bases left unmatched: 7. This CDR3 comprises 15 residues. Germline V gene sequence: CDR1 LGHNT, CDR2 FRNRAP. DNA of the CDR3: TGTGCTAGTGGTTTGGGACGGGGGGGTATCGATGAGCAGTTCTTC. This codes for CASGLGRGGIDEQFF.

The rearrangement joins TRBV5-4 to TRBJ1-2; D is unclear. Germline CDR1 reads SGHNT; CDR2 reads YYREEE (reference sequence). The CDR3 covers 13 residues. Trimming stripped 5 bases from V and 8 bases from J, with 16 bases between. In nucleotides, the CDR3 is TGTGCCAGCAGTGCCGACATCGCCCGAGGCTACACCTTC. Translating gives CASSADIARGYTF.

This clonotype has more than one count but fewer than ten. One base away lies a much larger clone, so this may be a sequencing read error. The V gene is TRBV6-6, the J gene TRBJ2-7, with D uncertain. The CDR3 runs to 12 residues. V lost 4 bases and J lost 4, with 8 bases in between. Germline V CDR1 and CDR2: MNHNY, SVGAGI (reference sequence). The CDR3: CASSFTRYEQYF. In DNA form, the CDR3 reads TGTGCCAGCAGTTTCACGCGATACGAGCAGTACTTC.

This chain connects TRBV4-1 to TRBJ2-2; D gene uncertain. Germline V gene data show CDR1 as MGHRA and CDR2 as YSYEKL. The CDR3 is made up of 16 amino acids. The ends were cut back, 0 bases at V and 0 bases at J, with 8 bases in the middle. The CDR3 loop is CASSQEGYSNTGELFF. The CDR3 region has the DNA TGCGCCAGCAGCCAAGAGGGGTATTCGAACACCGGGGAGCTGTTTTTT.

This clonotype was detected many times. The V and J genes are TRBV6-2 or TRBV6-3 and TRBJ2-7; unclear D gene. Per germline, CDR1 MNHEY and CDR2 SVGEGT. This CDR3 has 12 residues. V was pared by 4 bases and J by 7 bases, with 11 bases between. CDR3 DNA: TGTGCCAGCAGTTTCTATCTTTTGGAGCAGTACTTC. Translated: CASSFYLLEQYF.

This clonotype was counted many times. V usage is TRBV19 and J usage is TRBJ2-1; 10 bases are shared with TRBD2. CDR3 length: 15 amino acids. Trimming took 8 bases from V and 6 from J; bases not matched to a gene: 10. Per germline, CDR1 LNHDA and CDR2 SQIVND (reference sequence). The CDR3 here is CASGPGLAILNEQFF. The CDR3 DNA sequence: TGTGCCAGTGGCCCGGGACTAGCGATCCTCAATGAGCAGTTCTTC.

As for this clonotype: This may stem from a read error, because a much larger clone lies one nucleotide away. The CDR3 ends on some other residue instead of the conserved phenylalanine or tryptophan, so this is likely a read error. V usage is TRBV7-2 and J usage is TRBJ2-7; D unresolved. The J call may be faulty, since TRBJ2-5 better matches the DNA end. The CDR3 has 17 amino acids. In germline, CDR1 is SGHTA, CDR2 FQGNSA. The CDR3 nucleotides are TGTGCCAGCAGCTTACGAAGACGATCGACGGCACAAGAGACCCAGTACTGC. It codes for CASSLRRRSTAQETQYC.

This clonotype was found many times. The chain is built from TRBV20-1 and TRBJ1-2, with 9 positions matching TRBD1. This CDR3 has 16 residues. Unmatched junction bases numbered 12, after V lost 1 base and J lost 6 bases. The V gene's germline CDR1 is DFQATT and CDR2 SNEGSKA (reference sequence). CDR3 DNA: TGCAGTGCTAGAGCCCTACAGGGGGCGCAAACGGATGGCTACACCTTC. Translating gives CSARALQGAQTDGYTF.

This clonotype was recorded at least ten times. This chain joins TRBV20-1 and TRBJ1-2, with D possibly TRBD1 on 5 matching bases. CDR1 and CDR2 from the germline V gene are DFQATT and SNEGSKA (reference sequence). The CDR3 runs to 15 residues. V dropped 0 bases and J dropped 2 bases, with 13 bases sitting between them. The CDR3, as DNA: TGCAGTGCTAGAGATCCGAAAGGGGCGAACTATGGCTACACCTTC. Translating gives CSARDPKGANYGYTF.

As to this clonotype: This clone may be a read error of a much larger clone one base away. The V call is TRBV2, the J call TRBJ2-7; tentatively, D is TRBD1 or TRBD2 (5 bases each). V gave up 7 bases and J gave up 7 bases, with 20 bases separating them. The V gene's germline CDR1 is SNHLY and CDR2 FYNNEI. The CDR3 runs 14 residues. CDR3 DNA sequence: TGTGCCAGCATCGAGGGGCAGACAAGGGGTGAGCAGTACTTC. It encodes CASIEGQTRGEQYF.

V and J are TRBV20-1 and TRBJ2-5; 10 bases line up with TRBD1. TRBJ2-7 matches the DNA end more closely, so the J call is doubtful. The CDR3 covers 18 residues. Per the germline V gene, CDR1 is DFQATT and CDR2 is SNEGSKA (reference sequence). The CDR3 loop reads CSANPSFTDRGRKYEQYF. In nucleotides, the CDR3 is TGCAGTGCTAATCCTTCCTTCACAGACAGGGGGCGCAAGTACGAGCAGTACTTC.

Turning to this clonotype: The conserved phenylalanine or tryptophan normally closing the CDR3 is absent here, so this likely arose from a read error. The gene calls are TRBV12-3 or TRBV12-4 and TRBJ2-2; the match to TRBD1 covers 10 bases. This CDR3 is 15 amino acids long. J gave up 4 bases and V 5 bases, and 4 bases lay outside the gene matches. The CDR3 DNA reads TGTGCCAGCAGTCCGGGACAGGGGTTCACCGGGGAGCTGTTTGTT. It encodes CASSPGQGFTGELFV.

A few counts support this clonotype. The chain recombines TRBV6-1 with TRBJ1-5, with 10 bases that match TRBD1. This CDR3 contains 16 residues. V was pared by 4 bases and J by 5 bases, with 8 bases of the junction left unmatched. Germline V gives CDR1 MNHNS, CDR2 SASEGT. CDR3: CASSGRQGAKYQPQHF. CDR3 DNA: TGTGCCAGCAGTGGGAGACAGGGGGCAAAGTATCAGCCCCAGCATTTT.

As concerns this clonotype: This may arise from a read error, as a much more abundant clone is one base away. The chain has TRBV20-1 and TRBJ2-7; tentatively, D is TRBD1 or TRBD2 (5 bases each). The end of the DNA is better explained by TRBJ2-5, so the J call may be wrong. The germline V gene encodes CDR1 DFQATT and CDR2 SNEGSKA (reference sequence). This CDR3 is built from 13 residues. CDR3 sequence reads: CSLGRPGEETQYF. DNA for the CDR3: TGCAGTCTGGGGCGACCCGGGGAGGAGACCCAGTACTTC.

For this clonotype: One end of the junction varies from germline; a read error may be responsible. The chain is built from TRBV7-7 and TRBJ1-4; 9 positions match TRBD1. CDR1 and CDR2 (germline): SSHAT, FNYEAQ (reference sequence). This CDR3 has 14 amino acids. The CDR3: CASSSDRGSEKPFF. The CDR3, as DNA: TGTGCCAGCAGCTCGGACAGGGGAAGTGAAAAACCGTTTTTT.

Details on this clonotype: One end of the junction fails to match germline, which may point to a read error. The chain uses TRBV4-2 and TRBJ1-6, with 8 bases that match TRBD1. The CDR3 consists of 16 residues. Germline V lookup: CDR1 LGHNA, CDR2 YNFKEQ. CDR3 loop: CASSPSPGDRSSLLHF. The DNA for the CDR3 is TGTGCCAGCAGCCCGTCGCCTGGGGACAGGTCTTCACTCCTCCACTTT.

The chain links TRBV9 to TRBJ2-5, with 11 bases matching TRBD2. The germline CDR1 and CDR2 sequences are SGDLS and YYNGEE. This CDR3 spans 15 amino acids. Unmatched junction bases numbered 9, after V lost 0 bases and J lost 11 bases. The CDR3 region is CASSVVAGGQSEQYF. The CDR3 nucleotides read TGTGCCAGCAGCGTAGTAGCGGGGGGGCAGAGTGAGCAGTACTTC. Complete variable domain (other parts from reference TRBV9 and TRBJ2-5): DSGVTQTPKHLITATGQRVTLRCSPRSGDLSVYWYQQSLDQGLQFLIQYYNGEERAKGNILERFSAQQFPDLHSELNLSSLELGDSALYFCASSVVAGGQSEQYFGPGTRLLVL.

In this sample, this clonotype turned up many times. The genes are TRBV27 and TRBJ2-1, with a tentative D call TRBD1 (5 bases). The V and J ends lost 3 bases and 5 bases respectively, with 14 bases between them. From germline, CDR1 is MNHEY and CDR2 SMNVEV (reference sequence). The CDR3 loop spans 15 amino acids. The CDR3 spells CASSFGRASNNEQFF. In DNA, the CDR3 is TGTGCCAGCAGTTTCGGCAGGGCCTCTAACAATGAGCAGTTCTTC.

This clonotype has only a few counts. The chain carries TRBV6-5 and TRBJ1-5; D remains ambiguous. This CDR3 spans 16 amino acids. Trimming took 6 bases from V and 2 from J, leaving 17 bases between them. Germline V gene data show CDR1 as MNHEY and CDR2 as SVGAGI. CDR3 region: CASSYCGVGGNQPQHF. The CDR3 DNA follows: TGTGCCAGCAGCTATTGCGGTGTCGGGGGCAATCAGCCCCAGCATTTT.

This clonotype was recorded at least ten times. CDR3 DNA sequence: TGTGCCAGCAGTTCGACGGTAGATAGCAATCAGCCCCAGCATTTT. Protein sequence: CASSSTVDSNQPQHF. The gene calls are TRBV28 and TRBJ1-5; no firm D call. Trimming pared 4 bases from V and 0 bases from J, leaving 10 bases between. The CDR3 loop spans 15 amino acids. The V gene's germline CDR1 is MDHEN and CDR2 SYDVKM. Based on the CDR3 plus reference TRBV28 and TRBJ1-5, the full variable domain is DVKVTQSSRYLVKRTGEKVFLECVQDMDHENMFWYRQDPGLGLRLIYFSYDVKMKEKGDIPEGYSVSREKKERFSLILESASTNQTSMYLCASSSTVDSNQPQHFGDGTRLSIL.